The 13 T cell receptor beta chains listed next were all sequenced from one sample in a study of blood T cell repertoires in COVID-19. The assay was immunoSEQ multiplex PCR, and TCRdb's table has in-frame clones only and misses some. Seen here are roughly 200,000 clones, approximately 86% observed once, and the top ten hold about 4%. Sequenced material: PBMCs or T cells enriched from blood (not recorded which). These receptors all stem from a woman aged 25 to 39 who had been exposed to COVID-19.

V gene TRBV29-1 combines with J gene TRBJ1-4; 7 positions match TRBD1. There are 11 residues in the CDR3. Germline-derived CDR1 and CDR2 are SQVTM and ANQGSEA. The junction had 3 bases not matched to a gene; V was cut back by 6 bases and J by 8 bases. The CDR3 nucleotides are TGCAGCGTGAAACAGGGGGAAAAACTGTTTTTT. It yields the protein CSVKQGEKLFF.

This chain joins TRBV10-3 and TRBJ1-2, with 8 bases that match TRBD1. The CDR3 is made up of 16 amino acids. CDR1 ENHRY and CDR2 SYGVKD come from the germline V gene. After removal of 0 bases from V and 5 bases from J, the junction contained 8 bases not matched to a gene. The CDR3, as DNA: TGTGCCATCAGTGAGTCCACAGGGGGTCTAGGGTATGGCTACACCTTC. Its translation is CAISESTGGLGYGYTF.

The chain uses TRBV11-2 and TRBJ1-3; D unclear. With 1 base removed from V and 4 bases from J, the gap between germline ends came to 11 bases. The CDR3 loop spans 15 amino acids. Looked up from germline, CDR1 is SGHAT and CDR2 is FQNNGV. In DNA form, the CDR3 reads TGTGCCAGCAGCTTAGTCCTAGGTTCCGGAAACACCATATATTTT. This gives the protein CASSLVLGSGNTIYF. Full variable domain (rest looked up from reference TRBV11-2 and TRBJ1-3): EAGVAQSPRYKIIEKRQSVAFWCNPISGHATLYWYQQILGQGPKLLIQFQNNGVVDDSQLPKDRFSAERLKGVDSTLKIQPAKLEDSAVYLCASSLVLGSGNTIYFGEGSWLTVV.

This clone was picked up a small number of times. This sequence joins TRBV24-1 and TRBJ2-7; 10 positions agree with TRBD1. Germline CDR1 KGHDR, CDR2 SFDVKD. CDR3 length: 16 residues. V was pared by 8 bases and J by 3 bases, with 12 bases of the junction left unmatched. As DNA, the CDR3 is TGTGCCACCACCTTGCGGCCGGGACAGGGGATCTACGAGCAGTACTTC. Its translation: CATTLRPGQGIYEQYF.

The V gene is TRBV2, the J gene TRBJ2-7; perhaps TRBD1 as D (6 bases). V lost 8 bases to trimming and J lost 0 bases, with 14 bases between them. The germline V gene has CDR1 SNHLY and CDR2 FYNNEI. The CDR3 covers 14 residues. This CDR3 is CASHRDGSSYEQYF. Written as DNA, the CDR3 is TGTGCCAGCCACAGGGACGGTAGCTCCTACGAGCAGTACTTC.

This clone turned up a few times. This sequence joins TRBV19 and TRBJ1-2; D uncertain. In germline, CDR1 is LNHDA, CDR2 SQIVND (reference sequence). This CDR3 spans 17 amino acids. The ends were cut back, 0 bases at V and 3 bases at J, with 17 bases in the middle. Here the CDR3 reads CASSIDHSWGVHYGYTF. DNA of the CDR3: TGTGCCAGTAGTATAGACCATAGTTGGGGAGTCCACTATGGCTACACCTTC.

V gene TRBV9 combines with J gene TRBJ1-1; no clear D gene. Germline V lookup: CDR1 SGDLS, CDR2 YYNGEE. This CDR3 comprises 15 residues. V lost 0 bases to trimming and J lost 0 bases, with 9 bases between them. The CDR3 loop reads CASSVAGLMNTEAFF. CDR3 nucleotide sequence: TGTGCCAGCAGCGTAGCAGGACTCATGAACACTGAAGCTTTCTTT.

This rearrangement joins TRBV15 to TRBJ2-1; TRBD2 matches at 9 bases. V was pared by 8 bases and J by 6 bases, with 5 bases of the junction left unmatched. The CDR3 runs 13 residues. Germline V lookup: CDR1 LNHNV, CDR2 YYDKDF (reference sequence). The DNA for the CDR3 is TGTGCCACCGCCTGGCGGGAGGGCAATGAGCAGTTCTTC. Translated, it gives CATAWREGNEQFF.

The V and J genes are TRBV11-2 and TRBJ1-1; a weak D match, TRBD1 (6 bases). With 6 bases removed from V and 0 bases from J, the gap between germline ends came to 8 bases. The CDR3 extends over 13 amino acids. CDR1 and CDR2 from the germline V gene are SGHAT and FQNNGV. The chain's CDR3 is CASSQGLNTEAFF. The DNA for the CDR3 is TGTGCCAGCAGTCAGGGGTTGAACACTGAAGCTTTCTTT.

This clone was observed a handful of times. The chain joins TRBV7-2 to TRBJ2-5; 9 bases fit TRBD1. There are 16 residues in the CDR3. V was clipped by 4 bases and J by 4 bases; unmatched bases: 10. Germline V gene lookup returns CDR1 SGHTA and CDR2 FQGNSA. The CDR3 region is CASSSLDRGAGETQYF. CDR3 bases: TGTGCCAGCAGCTCTCTAGACAGGGGGGCCGGAGAGACCCAGTACTTC.

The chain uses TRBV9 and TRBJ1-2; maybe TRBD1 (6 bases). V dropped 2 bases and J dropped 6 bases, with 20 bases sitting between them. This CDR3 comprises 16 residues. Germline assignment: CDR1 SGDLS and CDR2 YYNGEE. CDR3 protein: CASSVGTTQGAHGYTF. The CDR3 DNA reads TGTGCCAGCAGCGTCGGTACTACACAGGGCGCCCATGGCTACACCTTC.

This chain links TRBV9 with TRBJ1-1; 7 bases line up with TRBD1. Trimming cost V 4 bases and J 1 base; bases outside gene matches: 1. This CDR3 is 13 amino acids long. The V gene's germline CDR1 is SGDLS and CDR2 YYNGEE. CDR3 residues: CASSRQGNTEAFF. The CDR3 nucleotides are TGTGCCAGCAGCAGACAGGGGAACACTGAAGCTTTCTTT.

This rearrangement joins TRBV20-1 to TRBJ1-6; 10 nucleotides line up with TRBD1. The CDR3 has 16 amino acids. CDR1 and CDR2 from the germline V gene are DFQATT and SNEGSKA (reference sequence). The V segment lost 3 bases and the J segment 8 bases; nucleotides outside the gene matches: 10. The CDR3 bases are TGCAGTGCTAGTTGGGGGACAGGGGAATGGGATTCACCCCTCCACTTT. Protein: CSASWGTGEWDSPLHF.